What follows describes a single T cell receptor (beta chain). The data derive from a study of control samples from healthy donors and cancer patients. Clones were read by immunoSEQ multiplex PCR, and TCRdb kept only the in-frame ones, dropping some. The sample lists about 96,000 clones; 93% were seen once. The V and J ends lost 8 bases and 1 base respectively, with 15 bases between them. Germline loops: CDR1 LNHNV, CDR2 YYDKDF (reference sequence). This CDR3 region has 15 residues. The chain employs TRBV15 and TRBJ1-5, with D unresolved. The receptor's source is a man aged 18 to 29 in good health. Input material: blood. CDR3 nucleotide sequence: TGTGCCACCGCCCCTGGGCAGGTAAGCAATCAGCCCCAGCATTTT. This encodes CATAPGQVSNQPQHF.